The 10 T cell receptor beta chains in this list originate from one sample, sequenced in a study of identical twins. TCRdb independently ran MiXCR on the 5' RACE reads; one entry per CDR3 protein. The sample has roughly 490,000 distinct CDR3 sequences, approximately 14% seen once; the top ten hold approximately 0.98%. The sample also formed part of further work on yellow fever vaccine responses in identical twins.

Sequenced sample: CD4+ T cells sorted from blood. The receptors here all came from a woman between 18 and 29 years old in good health.

This clonotype was observed many times. The V gene is TRBV29-1, the J gene TRBJ2-6, with 9 bases aligning to TRBD1. Trimming cost V 5 bases and J 12 bases; bases outside gene matches: 5. The CDR3 runs 12 residues. Per the germline V gene, CDR1 is SQVTM and CDR2 is ANQGSEA. The CDR3 loop reads CSVTGTGTVLTF. As DNA, the CDR3 is TGCAGCGTTACCGGGACAGGGACCGTCCTGACTTTC. The full variable domain, its missing parts supplied by reference TRBV29-1 and TRBJ2-6, is SAVISQKPSRDICQRGTSLTIQCQVDSQVTMMFWYRQQPGQSLTLIATANQGSEATYESGFVIDKFPISRPNLTFSTLTVSNMSPEDSSIYLCSVTGTGTVLTFGAGSRLTVL.

There are many counts of this clonotype. The chain links TRBV12-3 or TRBV12-4 to TRBJ2-5, with D possibly TRBD1 on 6 matching bases. V was shortened by 2 bases and J by 3 bases, with 7 bases between the two germline ends. The CDR3 is 13 residues long. The chain's CDR3 is CASSLRGKETQYF. CDR3 sequence (DNA): TGTGCCAGCAGTTTAAGGGGGAAAGAGACCCAGTACTTC.

This clonotype was detected ten times or more. This chain links TRBV10-3 with TRBJ2-2; 10 positions match TRBD2. Germline trimming cut 3 bases from V and 7 bases from J; bases unmatched to any gene: 8. Germline values: CDR1 ENHRY, CDR2 SYGVKD. The length of the CDR3 is 16 residues. The CDR3 DNA reads as TGTGCCATCAGTGACCATAGCGGGAGGCGGGGCGGGGAGCTGTTTTTT. Protein sequence: CAISDHSGRRGGELFF.

The chain links TRBV2 to TRBJ2-2; 13 nucleotides match TRBD2. Germline V gives CDR1 SNHLY, CDR2 FYNNEI. This CDR3 spans 19 amino acids. Losses at the gene ends were 2 bases for V and 1 base for J; bases not matched to a gene: 7. The CDR3 nucleotides read TGTGCCAGCAGTGAAATATTGGGACTAGCGGGGCAGAACACCGGGGAGCTGTTTTTT. This gives the protein CASSEILGLAGQNTGELFF.

V gene TRBV2 combines with J gene TRBJ1-6; no firm D call. Germline V gene data show CDR1 as SNHLY and CDR2 as FYNNEI. V was pared by 4 bases and J by 9 bases, with 13 bases between. This CDR3 has 14 amino acids. The chain's CDR3 is CASSVYEGSSPLHF. In DNA form, the CDR3 reads TGTGCCAGCAGTGTTTATGAAGGGAGTTCACCCCTCCACTTT.

The chain is built from TRBV25-1 and TRBJ2-2; maybe TRBD2 (5 bases). The V and J ends lost 7 bases and 0 bases respectively, with 12 bases between them. CDR3 length equals 15 residues. Looked up from germline, CDR1 is MGHDK and CDR2 is SYGVNS. The CDR3 nucleotides are TGTGCCAGCACTTGGAGCGGCGCGAACACCGGGGAGCTGTTTTTT. Amino acid sequence: CASTWSGANTGELFF.

This clonotype was seen a handful of times. CDR3 bases: TGTGCCAGCAGTTTTGCGGTTAGCAATCAGCCCCAGCATTTT. Protein: CASSFAVSNQPQHF. This sequence joins TRBV12-3 or TRBV12-4 and TRBJ1-5; the D is unclear. V gave up 3 bases and J gave up 0 bases, with 6 bases separating them. This CDR3 has 14 residues.

This clonotype appeared many times. The chain joins TRBV5-1 to TRBJ2-7; TRBD2 aligns across 9 bases. V lost 4 bases, J lost 0 bases, and 5 bases stayed unmatched. The CDR3 runs 15 residues. Germline V lookup: CDR1 SGHRS, CDR2 YFSETQ. CDR3 sequence reads: CASSVLAGPSYEQYF. In DNA, the CDR3 is TGCGCCAGCAGCGTCCTAGCGGGGCCCTCCTACGAGCAGTACTTC.

V is TRBV18 and J is TRBJ2-4; TRBD1 is a possible D gene (6 bases). Germline V gene sequence: CDR1 KGHSH, CDR2 LQKENI. V lost 0 bases and J lost 8, with 17 bases in between. There are 16 residues in the CDR3. The CDR3 here is CASSPPAQGKFDIQYF. CDR3 nucleotide sequence: TGTGCCAGCTCACCACCGGCACAGGGAAAGTTTGACATTCAGTACTTC.

This clonotype was found a few times. CDR3 sequence (DNA): TGTGCCAGCAGCCCCGGATCGTATGTGGATACGCAGTATTTT. Its translation: CASSPGSYVDTQYF. The rearrangement links TRBV7-3 to TRBJ2-3, with unresolved D. The germline CDR1 and CDR2 sequences are SGHTA and FQGTGA. The CDR3 is made up of 14 amino acids. V was shortened by 5 bases and J by 6 bases, with 15 bases between the two germline ends.